This is a list of T cell receptor beta chains from one sample in a study of CD8+ T cells in alopecia areata. TCRdb's copy holds only in-frame clones and misses some; the assay was immunoSEQ multiplex PCR. The table includes hundreds of thousands of clones, about 62% detected once. The material was CD4+ T cells sorted from blood, obtained around week 54, from a patient treated with tofacitinib. The receptors were gathered from a human donor with alopecia areata. CDR3s include the opening cysteine and the closing phenylalanine or tryptophan. D genes are given only for firm matches. Some rows mark clone size as missing; the rest say once, few, many or name a class of expanded clone.

d_gene	j_gene	abundance	v_gene	CDR3aa	CDR3nt
-	TRBJ1-1	-	TRBV7-2	CASSLERGNTEAFF	TGTGCCAGCAGCTTAGAACGGGGGAACACTGAAGCTTTCTTT
-	TRBJ1-2	-	TRBV25-1	CASSEGPYGYTF	TGTGCCAGCAGTGAGGGGCCCTATGGCTACACCTTC
TRBD2	TRBJ2-3	-	TRBV30	CASGLAGITDTQYF	TGTGCCTCTGGACTAGCGGGGATCACAGATACGCAGTATTTT
TRBD1	TRBJ2-7	once	TRBV6-5	CASGAGTGFNEQYF	TGTGCCAGCGGGGCCGGGACAGGGTTTAACGAGCAGTACTTC
-	TRBJ1-2	-	TRBV29-1	CSSEENYGYTF	TGCAGCTCGGAGGAAAACTATGGCTACACCTTC
-	TRBJ2-3	-	TRBV30	CAWSVLGFSTDTQYF	TGTGCCTGGAGTGTACTAGGGTTTAGCACAGATACGCAGTATTTT
-	TRBJ2-3	once	TRBV27	CASTRGPWGTDTQYF	TGTGCCAGCACGCGCGGGCCATGGGGGACAGATACGCAGTATTTT
-	TRBJ1-2	few	TRBV20-1	CSTTGRDGYTF	TGCAGTACGACGGGGCGGGATGGCTACACCTTC
-	TRBJ2-5	few	TRBV29-1	CSVEGRAGETQYF	TGCAGCGTTGAGGGCAGGGCAGGGGAGACCCAGTACTTC
-	TRBJ2-1	-	TRBV10-3	CAISPWGGGPSYYNEQFF	TGTGCCATCAGTCCTTGGGGCGGGGGCCCCTCATACTACAATGAGCAGTTCTTC
-	TRBJ2-1	-	TRBV9	CASSVGATGYNEQFF	TGTGCCAGCAGCGTAGGTGCGACAGGCTACAATGAGCAGTTCTTC
-	TRBJ2-7	-	TRBV10-3	CAISEGFVYEQYF	TGTGCCATCAGTGAGGGTTTCGTCTACGAGCAGTACTTC
-	TRBJ1-6	few	TRBV19	CASSIIPSRDSPLHF	TGTGCCAGTAGTATAATTCCGTCTCGGGATTCACCCCTCCACTTT
-	TRBJ2-6	-	TRBV25-1	CASSDPTRPSSGANVLTF	TGTGCCAGCAGTGACCCGACCCGCCCCTCCTCTGGGGCCAACGTCCTGACTTTC
-	TRBJ2-1	-	TRBV7-6	CASSLGGGEQFF	TGTGCCAGCAGCTTAGGGGGCGGTGAGCAGTTCTTC
-	TRBJ1-5	-	TRBV6-6	CASSRFGEQPQHF	TGTGCCAGCAGTCGGTTTGGAGAGCAGCCCCAGCATTTT
-	TRBJ1-1	-	TRBV30	CAWSDWLLGAFF	TGTGCCTGGAGCGATTGGTTGTTGGGCGCTTTCTTT
-	TRBJ1-5	-	TRBV5-1	CASSLGHLNQPQHF	TGCGCCAGCAGCTTGGGTCACCTCAATCAGCCCCAGCATTTT
-	TRBJ2-1	once	TRBV5-4	CASSGPRGEQFF	TGTGCCAGCAGCGGACCCCGGGGCGAGCAGTTCTTC
-	TRBJ1-5	-	TRBV27	CASSLSGQGSWNQPQHF	TGTGCCAGCAGTTTATCGGGGCAGGGATCGTGGAATCAGCCCCAGCATTTT
-	TRBJ1-2	-	TRBV30	CAWSRQGNYGYTF	TGTGCCTGGAGTCGCCAGGGCAACTATGGCTACACCTTC
-	TRBJ2-5	-	TRBV6-5	CASQGPGAQETQYF	TGTGCCAGCCAGGGACCGGGGGCCCAAGAGACCCAGTACTTC
TRBD2	TRBJ2-1	many	TRBV7-3	CASSLTGGAGEQFF	TGTGCCAGCAGCTTAACCGGGGGAGCGGGAGAGCAGTTCTTC
TRBD1	TRBJ2-4	-	TRBV25-1	CASSDIRGHGKNIQYF	TGTGCCAGCAGTGACATCAGGGGGCATGGCAAAAACATTCAGTACTTC
-	TRBJ1-1	few	TRBV30	CAWISSSPRGAFF	TGTGCCTGGATATCGTCTTCCCCAAGGGGAGCTTTCTTT
-	TRBJ1-3	-	TRBV27	CASNAGQGRSGNTIYF	TGTGCCAGCAACGCAGGCCAGGGAAGGTCTGGAAACACCATATATTTT
-	TRBJ1-2	-	TRBV27	CASMSGSYGYTF	TGTGCCAGCATGTCAGGATCCTATGGCTACACCTTC
TRBD1	TRBJ1-3	few	TRBV7-3	CASSAGQGVSGNTIYF	TGTGCCAGCAGCGCTGGACAGGGGGTCTCTGGAAACACCATATATTTT
-	TRBJ2-2	-	TRBV19	CASSTTGELFF	TGTGCCAGTAGTACCACCGGGGAGCTGTTTTTT